This T cell receptor (beta chain) was obtained from a study of T-cell memory formation after mild COVID-19. V was trimmed by 5 bases and J by 6 bases, leaving 12 bases between them. CDR3 length: 13 residues. CDR1 and CDR2 from the germline V gene are SGHTA and FQGNSA. This clonotype was observed many times. Its antigen is unidentified. Libraries for TCRalpha and TCRbeta carried sample barcodes and unique molecular identifiers via 5'RACE. TCRdb re-derived calls from the 5' RACE reads in MiXCR, one entry per CDR3 protein. The sample records 200,000 to 250,000 distinct CDR3 sequences, 8% to 9.5% being singletons. Regarding the study as a whole: Among contracting clones, CD4+ were mainly CM/EM and CD8+ enriched in EMRA. CD4/CD8 balance characterized clones contracting day 15 to 85, and CD4+ skew characterized later expanders.

The receptor was derived from a man aged 18-30 years who had mild COVID-19 (a few samples of this study predate the infection). Cell type and time point are not known. The sequenced sample was PBMCs or a T cell subset sorted from them (not recorded which). The V call is TRBV7-2, the J call TRBJ2-3; possible D gene TRBD2, 5 bases. The CDR3: CASSRGERDTQYF. The CDR3 coding sequence is TGTGCCAGCAGCCGGGGAGAAAGGGATACGCAGTATTTT.